The clone carrying this T cell receptor (beta chain) was counted between two and nine times. As yet, its antigen is unknown. The CDR3 runs 14 residues. Germline assignment: CDR1 SGDLS and CDR2 YYNGEE. V shed 0 bases and J shed 4 bases, with 7 bases lying between them. This entry is derived from a study of Graves' ophthalmopathy and Graves' hyperthyroidism. Study-wide results and caveats: Distinction of ophthalmopathy from stable hyperthyroidism by a 13-signature model reached 85% to 90% sensitivity and 75% to 84% specificity.

The authors amplified TCR beta CDR3 regions, and they did so from RNA transcripts for repertoire sequencing. HTBI primers were used in a first-round RT-PCR, which preceded a second-round multiplex PCR. One entry per CDR3 protein, called by TCRdb with MiXCR from the multiplex PCR reads. This table holds about 230,000 distinct CDR3 sequences, 45% to 55% found once. Ophthalmopathy donors' eye disease showed moderate-to-severe activity, CAS of at least 3, NOSPECS of at least 4 and duration under 3 months. The origin of this receptor is an adult man with Graves' ophthalmopathy. Source material: peripheral blood. The chain uses TRBV9 and TRBJ1-4, with D unclear. This CDR3 is CASSVDVHNEKLFF. In DNA, the CDR3 is TGTGCCAGCAGCGTAGATGTGCATAATGAAAAACTGTTTTTT. Looking up the rest from reference TRBV9 and TRBJ1-4 gives the full variable domain: DSGVTQTPKHLITATGQRVTLRCSPRSGDLSVYWYQQSLDQGLQFLIQYYNGEERAKGNILERFSAQQFPDLHSELNLSSLELGDSALYFCASSVDVHNEKLFFGSGTQLSVL.